These 32 T cell receptor beta chains originate from one sample sequenced in a study of shared clonotypes between healthy human individuals. Repertoires were generated with immunoSEQ multiplex PCR, while TCRdb's copy carries only in-frame clones and drops some. The table records over a million clones, roughly 96% of them present only once. The sample was naive CD4+ T cells sorted from blood. Subset in this sample: CD45RA+ positively selected. All receptors come from a man aged 25 to 40 in good health.

The chain recombines TRBV11-2 with TRBJ2-4, with TRBD2 identical over 11 bases. The CDR3 runs 19 residues. With 5 bases clipped from V and 0 bases from J, the junction kept 12 bases outside the gene matches. CDR1 and CDR2 (germline): SGHAT, FQNNGV. The CDR3 protein is CASSTLAGGVFLAKNIQYF. The CDR3 bases are TGTGCCAGCAGCACCTTAGCGGGAGGGGTATTTCTAGCCAAAAACATTCAGTACTTC.

The genes are TRBV9 and TRBJ2-1; TRBD1 is a possible D gene (5 bases). The V and J ends lost 2 bases and 6 bases respectively, with 9 bases between them. Germline lookup yields CDR1 SGDLS and CDR2 YYNGEE. This CDR3 has 13 amino acids. CDR3 protein: CASSVTGVNEQFF. CDR3 coding DNA: TGTGCCAGCAGCGTTACAGGAGTCAATGAGCAGTTCTTC.

J is TRBJ1-1 and V is TRBV29-1; possibly TRBD1 for D (5 bases). Between the trimmed V and J ends, which lost 8 bases and 4 bases, there was a span of 17 bases. This CDR3 is built from 13 residues. Germline V lookup: CDR1 SQVTM, CDR2 ANQGSEA. The CDR3 DNA is TGCAGCAGCTTAGCGGGCGGGGGCACTGAAGCTTTCTTT. It yields the protein CSSLAGGGTEAFF.

A single count supports this clone. The sample has other DNA sequences that encode this CDR3 too. V is TRBV7-9 and J is TRBJ1-3, with no clear D. Trimming shortened V by 3 bases and J by 0 bases, and 3 bases separated the two germline ends. Germline CDR1 is SEHNR and CDR2 is FQNEAQ (reference sequence). The CDR3 extends over 13 amino acids. The CDR3 region is CASSFGSGNTIYF. CDR3 coding DNA: TGTGCCAGCAGCTTCGGCTCTGGAAACACCATATATTTT.

The gene calls are TRBV30 and TRBJ1-5; D is ambiguous. Germline V gives CDR1 GTSNPN, CDR2 SVGIG (reference sequence). This CDR3 spans 12 amino acids. The ends were cut back, 5 bases at V and 0 bases at J, with 5 bases in the middle. The CDR3 loop reads CAWASSNQPQHF. CDR3 nucleotide sequence: TGTGCCTGGGCCTCTAGCAATCAGCCCCAGCATTTT.

This clone was seen once. This chain connects TRBV28 to TRBJ1-5, with 7 nucleotides matching TRBD1. CDR3 length: 15 amino acids. Germline assignment: CDR1 MDHEN and CDR2 SYDVKM. The trim removed 6 bases at V and 6 bases at J, leaving 11 bases unmatched. The CDR3 protein is CASRGGDRVGQPQHF. The CDR3 coding sequence is TGTGCCAGCAGGGGGGGAGACAGGGTCGGTCAGCCCCAGCATTTT.

The table lists this clone with a few counts. This rearrangement joins TRBV2 to TRBJ1-1; TRBD1 agrees at 7 bases. CDR1 is SNHLY, CDR2 FYNNEI, per germline. The CDR3 length is 10 residues. The CDR3 protein is CAISRGQAFF. In DNA form, the CDR3 reads TGTGCGATATCGAGGGGGCAGGCTTTCTTT.

This chain joins TRBV10-3 and TRBJ2-2, with D possibly being TRBD1 or TRBD2 (5 bases each). The CDR3 totals 15 residues. CDR1 and CDR2 (germline): ENHRY, SYGVKD. The V gene lost 5 bases and the J gene lost 4 bases, with 14 bases spanning the gap. CDR3 DNA: TGTGCCATCAGTTCAGCAGGGACCTCCACCGGGGAGCTGTTTTTT. It codes for CAISSAGTSTGELFF.

The chain uses TRBV29-1 and TRBJ1-1, with D uncertain. The V gene's germline CDR1 is SQVTM and CDR2 ANQGSEA. V gave up 5 bases and J gave up 2 bases, with 15 bases separating them. The CDR3 is 14 residues long. The CDR3 DNA reads TGCAGCGTTAAATTAAGGGTCGCCAACACTGAAGCTTTCTTT. Translating it yields CSVKLRVANTEAFF.

The J gene is TRBJ1-2, the V gene TRBV4-3; 9 nucleotides match TRBD1. After removal of 3 bases from V and 10 bases from J, the junction contained 9 bases not matched to a gene. The CDR3 is 14 residues long. In germline, CDR1 is LGHNA, CDR2 YSLEER. Written as DNA, the CDR3 is TGCGCCAGCAGCCAGACGACAGGGGGTCGTTCCTACACCTTC. Its translation: CASSQTTGGRSYTF.

The gene calls are TRBV28 and TRBJ1-3; D is uncertain. The CDR3 runs 16 residues. Germline loops: CDR1 MDHEN, CDR2 SYDVKM. V was trimmed by 0 bases and J by 0 bases, leaving 9 bases between them. The CDR3 DNA sequence: TGTGCCAGCAGTTTATGGGGCCTAAGCTCTGGAAACACCATATATTTT. It codes for CASSLWGLSSGNTIYF.

The rearrangement uses TRBV5-5 and TRBJ2-7; D unresolved. There are 16 residues in the CDR3. The germline V gene has CDR1 SGHKS and CDR2 YYEKEE (reference sequence). Trimming cost V 2 bases and J 7 bases, with 22 bases left between them. The CDR3 is CASSFPRAVSVSEQYF. DNA for the CDR3: TGTGCCAGCAGCTTCCCACGGGCCGTCTCGGTATCGGAGCAGTACTTC.

Comment on this clone: Other DNA sequences in the same sample also yield this CDR3. This chain links TRBV5-1 with TRBJ2-3; possibly TRBD1 for D (5 bases). Per the germline V gene, CDR1 is SGHRS and CDR2 is YFSETQ. This CDR3 has 15 amino acids. Trimming pared 0 bases from V and 6 bases from J, leaving 14 bases between. CDR3 coding DNA: TGCGCCAGCAGCTTGGCCGGGCAGGGAACTGATACGCAGTATTTT. The encoded protein is CASSLAGQGTDTQYF.

The CDR3 nucleotides read TGTGCCAGCAGCAAGCGGGAGTCGGGAGAGACCCAGTACTTC. It is translated as CASSKRESGETQYF. The chain is built from TRBV13 and TRBJ2-5; 8 nucleotides agree with TRBD2. Losses at the gene ends were 5 bases for V and 4 bases for J; bases not matched to a gene: 6. The CDR3 has 14 residues. The germline V gene has CDR1 PRHDT and CDR2 FYEKMQ (reference sequence).

This rearrangement joins TRBV7-3 to TRBJ2-7; the match to TRBD1 covers 9 bases. The CDR3 is 15 amino acids. Per germline, CDR1 SGHTA and CDR2 FQGTGA. V shed 5 bases and J 2 bases; nucleotides not matched to a gene: 7. The CDR3 is CASSPERDRAYEQYF. The CDR3 DNA follows: TGTGCCAGCAGCCCCGAAAGGGACAGGGCCTACGAGCAGTACTTC.

Details on this clone: Other DNA sequences from this sample encode an identical CDR3 as well. V usage is TRBV2 and J usage is TRBJ2-7; 8 nucleotides align to TRBD2. The CDR3 consists of 15 residues. With V trimmed by 6 bases and J by 0 bases, 7 bases remained unmatched. CDR1 and CDR2 from the germline V gene are SNHLY and FYNNEI. CDR3 in DNA: TGTGCCAGCAGCCCATTAGCGGGGAACTCCTACGAGCAGTACTTC. Amino acids: CASSPLAGNSYEQYF.

This clone was detected once. The rearrangement links TRBV4-3 to TRBJ2-7; 8 bases fit TRBD2. Per germline, CDR1 LGHNA and CDR2 YSLEER. CDR3 length: 15 residues. Germline trimming cut 4 bases from V and 3 bases from J; bases unmatched to any gene: 8. DNA of the CDR3: TGCGCCAGCAGCCGGACGACTAGCGCCAACTACGAGCAGTACTTC. Its protein product is CASSRTTSANYEQYF.

The genes are TRBV7-2 and TRBJ1-4; D is perhaps TRBD1 (6 bases). Germline CDR1 reads SGHTA; CDR2 reads FQGNSA. The CDR3 is made up of 15 amino acids. Trimming left V 5 bases short and J 8 bases short, with 18 bases between. CDR3 loop: CASSHKTGAREKLFF. CDR3 nucleotides: TGTGCCAGCAGCCATAAGACGGGGGCGCGGGAAAAACTGTTTTTT.

This clone appeared a few times. The rearrangement joins TRBV7-9 to TRBJ2-3; 9 bases are a match to TRBD1. Germline values: CDR1 SEHNR, CDR2 FQNEAQ (reference sequence). J gave up 4 bases and V 5 bases, and 13 bases lay outside the gene matches. This CDR3 region has 17 residues. CDR3 residues: CASSPPWGQGFADTQYF. DNA of the CDR3: TGTGCCAGCAGCCCTCCCTGGGGACAGGGTTTTGCAGATACGCAGTATTTT.

This chain uses TRBV5-1 with TRBJ2-3, with TRBD2 identical over 10 bases. From germline, CDR1 is SGHRS and CDR2 YFSETQ. The V and J ends lost 4 bases and 4 bases, in that order; junction bases with no gene match: 9. This CDR3 is 16 amino acids long. The CDR3 coding sequence is TGCGCCAGCAGCCCCCCGGCTAGCGGGAGCGCAGATACGCAGTATTTT. Encoded protein: CASSPPASGSADTQYF.

This CDR3 is CASSNRDRAFYEQFF. The CDR3 DNA reads as TGTGCCAGCAGCAACCGGGACAGGGCGTTCTATGAGCAGTTCTTC. This chain joins TRBV7-8 and TRBJ2-1; TRBD1 matches 9 bases. The germline gives CDR1 SGHVS, CDR2 FQNEAQ. This CDR3 comprises 15 residues. Trimming took 5 bases from V and 8 from J; bases not matched to a gene: 10.

V usage is TRBV5-6 and J usage is TRBJ2-1; the match to TRBD2 covers 11 bases. The CDR3 has 15 amino acids. CDR1 and CDR2 (germline): SGHDT, YYEEEE. With V trimmed by 1 base and J by 8 bases, 5 bases remained unmatched. CDR3 DNA: TGTGCCAGCAGCTTGCTAGCGGGAGGCACCCATGAGCAGTTCTTC. This sequence encodes CASSLLAGGTHEQFF.

The CDR3 sequence: CASSHGQPPFEQYF. The CDR3 region has the DNA TGTGCCAGCAGCCATGGACAGCCGCCGTTCGAGCAGTACTTC. The J gene is TRBJ2-7, the V gene TRBV7-8; maybe TRBD1 (6 bases). V was trimmed by 5 bases and J by 6 bases, leaving 17 bases between them. The V gene's germline CDR1 is SGHVS and CDR2 FQNEAQ. The CDR3 is 14 amino acids.

The chain recombines TRBV7-9 with TRBJ1-5; 7 bases are shared with TRBD1. The V segment lost 6 bases and the J segment 6 bases; nucleotides outside the gene matches: 2. Germline V gene sequence: CDR1 SEHNR, CDR2 FQNEAQ (reference sequence). This CDR3 comprises 12 residues. CDR3 in DNA: TGTGCCAGCAGGACAGGGAGTCAGCCCCAGCATTTT. This gives the protein CASRTGSQPQHF.

The chain is built from TRBV18 and TRBJ1-3; 11 bases fit TRBD1. Germline-derived CDR1 and CDR2 are KGHSH and LQKENI. The trim removed 8 bases at V and 0 bases at J, leaving 6 bases unmatched. This CDR3 comprises 16 residues. DNA of the CDR3: TGTGCCAGCACCCGGACAGGGGGCAGCTCTGGAAACACCATATATTTT. Translating gives CASTRTGGSSGNTIYF.

The V gene is TRBV15, the J gene TRBJ2-7; no definite D call. The V and J ends lost 0 bases and 5 bases respectively, with 14 bases between them. The CDR3 covers 15 residues. Germline CDR1 is LNHNV and CDR2 is YYDKDF (reference sequence). CDR3 bases: TGTGCCACCAGCAGAGAGGTCAGCACGTCCCACGAGCAGTACTTC. Its translation: CATSREVSTSHEQYF.

The CDR3 here is CAISESRGLRSTDTQYF. The CDR3 bases are TGTGCCATCAGTGAGTCCCGCGGATTACGAAGCACAGATACGCAGTATTTT. The chain joins TRBV10-3 to TRBJ2-3; D gene uncertain. CDR1 ENHRY and CDR2 SYGVKD come from the germline V gene. This CDR3 region has 17 residues. V was shortened by 0 bases and J by 0 bases, with 13 bases between the two germline ends.

This chain connects TRBV5-5 to TRBJ2-3, with TRBD2 matching 11 bases. CDR1 and CDR2 from the germline V gene are SGHKS and YYEKEE (reference sequence). The CDR3 runs to 15 residues. V lost 7 bases and J lost 3; bases outside the gene matches: 7. CDR3 DNA sequence: TGTGCCAGCTGCAAACTAGCGGGAGTGACAGATACGCAGTATTTT. It is translated as CASCKLAGVTDTQYF.

The J gene is TRBJ2-7, the V gene TRBV7-9; 8 bases are a match to TRBD2. V lost 5 bases to trimming and J lost 1 base; unmatched junction nucleotides: 7. This CDR3 comprises 15 residues. Germline lookup yields CDR1 SEHNR and CDR2 FQNEAQ (reference sequence). CDR3 sequence (DNA): TGTGCCAGCAGCCCGGGGACTAGTATTTCCTACGAGCAGTACTTC. Its protein product is CASSPGTSISYEQYF. Supplemented by reference TRBV7-9 and TRBJ2-7, the full variable domain reads DTGVSQNPRHKITKRGQNVTFRCDPISEHNRLYWYRQTLGQGPEFLTYFQNEAQLEKSRLLSDRFSAERPKGSFSTLEIQRTEQGDSAMYLCASSPGTSISYEQYFGPGTRLTVT.

This chain's CDR3 is CASSLAALDNEQFF. The CDR3 nucleotides read TGCGCCAGCAGCTTGGCCGCACTGGACAATGAGCAGTTCTTC. The rearrangement uses TRBV5-1 and TRBJ2-1, with D hard to call. V was shortened by 0 bases and J by 5 bases, with 9 bases between the two germline ends. The CDR3 extends over 14 amino acids. Germline values: CDR1 SGHRS, CDR2 YFSETQ.

The chain employs TRBV15 and TRBJ1-5, with a weak D call TRBD1 (6 bases). V gave up 1 base and J gave up 7 bases, with 20 bases separating them. CDR3 length equals 17 residues. Germline lookup yields CDR1 LNHNV and CDR2 YYDKDF (reference sequence). The CDR3 nucleotides read TGTGCCACCAGCAGAGGGGGGGGCACAGGACCGGACCAGCCCCAGCATTTT. This codes for CATSRGGGTGPDQPQHF.

The chain couples TRBV14 to TRBJ1-3, with a tentative D call TRBD1 (5 bases). The V gene lost 1 base and the J gene lost 2 bases, with 15 bases spanning the gap. The CDR3 has 17 residues. The V gene's germline CDR1 is SGHDN and CDR2 FVKESK. The CDR3 region has the DNA TGTGCCAGCAGCCAAGGCCTCCCAGGGATAACTGGAAACACCATATATTTT. Its protein is CASSQGLPGITGNTIYF.